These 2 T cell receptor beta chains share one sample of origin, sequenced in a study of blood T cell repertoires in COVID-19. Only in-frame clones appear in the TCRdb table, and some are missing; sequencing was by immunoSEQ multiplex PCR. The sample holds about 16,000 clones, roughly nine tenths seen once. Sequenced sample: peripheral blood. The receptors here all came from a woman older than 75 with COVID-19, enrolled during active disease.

Here the CDR3 reads CASSLTGGIGYTF. DNA of the CDR3: TGTGCCAGCAGCTTAACAGGGGGCATTGGCTACACCTTC. The chain is built from TRBV28 and TRBJ1-2; TRBD1 agrees at 9 bases. V lost 6 bases and J lost 7; bases outside the gene matches: 6. This CDR3 comprises 13 residues. Germline lookup yields CDR1 MDHEN and CDR2 SYDVKM.

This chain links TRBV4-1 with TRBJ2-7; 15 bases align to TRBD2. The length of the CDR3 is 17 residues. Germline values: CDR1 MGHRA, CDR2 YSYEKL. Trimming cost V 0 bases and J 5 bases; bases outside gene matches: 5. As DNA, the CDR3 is TGCGCCAGCAGCCAAGATGGACTAGCGGGGGGGCGGGACGAGCAGTACTTC. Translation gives CASSQDGLAGGRDEQYF.